Given below is one T cell receptor (beta chain) in context. Treatment meaning: oral pan-JAK inhibitor, 5-10 mg twice daily. This record comes from a study of CD8+ T cells in alopecia areata. cDNA prepared by RNA extraction and subsequent reverse transcription served as the template for sequencing. Some clones are missing from TCRdb's copy, which holds only in-frame ones; the method was immunoSEQ multiplex PCR. Altogether under 250,000 clones are present, roughly 56% being singletons, with the ten largest covering approximately 1.4%. The germline V gene encodes CDR1 SQVTM and CDR2 ANQGSEA. The CDR3 extends over 11 amino acids. Trimming shortened V by 7 bases and J by 6 bases, and 12 bases separated the two germline ends.

The input for sequencing was CD4+ T cells sorted from blood, taken at week 4, from a patient treated with tofacitinib. V and J are TRBV29-1 and TRBJ1-1; D is ambiguous. The receptor was derived from a human donor with alopecia areata. As DNA, the CDR3 is TGCAGCGGGTCCCATGGGGCTGAAGCTTTCTTT. Encoded protein: CSGSHGAEAFF.